A selection of T cell receptor beta chains follows, all from one sample in a study of T cells in Graves' hyperthyroidism and ophthalmopathy. TCRdb processed the multiplex PCR reads anew with MiXCR; each CDR3 protein has one entry. The sample consists of a few hundred thousand distinct CDR3 sequences, 13% to 15% of them appearing once. Sequenced: blood. The receptors derive from a woman in her sixties with Graves' ophthalmopathy. The CDR3 runs from the conserved cysteine through the conserved F or W. A D gene is named only where the DNA matches it firmly. Size is omitted from some rows. Given values are once, few, many or a class for expanded clones.

v_call	d_call	j_call	clone_size	cdr3_aa	cdr3_nt
TRBV14	.	TRBJ2-7	few	CAASGQSYEQYF	TGTGCCGCCTCGGGACAATCCTACGAGCAGTACTTC
TRBV5-8	.	TRBJ2-5	few	CASSLDMETQYF	TGTGCCAGCAGCTTGGACATGGAGACCCAGTACTTC
TRBV30	TRBD1	TRBJ1-2	many	CAWSYRGDYGYTF	TGTGCCTGGAGTTACAGGGGGGACTATGGCTACACCTTC
TRBV11-2	.	TRBJ2-6	many	CASRPTILSRGSGANVLTF	TGTGCCAGCAGACCGACCATCCTTTCCCGGGGCTCTGGGGCCAACGTCCTGACTTTC
TRBV18	.	TRBJ2-3	many	CASSPDRLTQYF	TGTGCCAGCTCACCAGACAGGCTTACGCAGTATTTT
TRBV29-1	.	TRBJ1-2	once	CSIDGQGMGGYTF	TGCAGCATTGACGGCCAGGGGATGGGGGGCTACACCTTC
TRBV7-2	TRBD1	TRBJ2-7	.	CASSPRTGAFYEQYF	TGTGCCAGCAGCCCAAGGACAGGGGCCTTCTACGAGCAGTACTTC
TRBV28	.	TRBJ2-1	many	CASSLTGREQFF	TGTGCCAGCAGCTTGACAGGGAGGGAGCAGTTCTTC
TRBV5-1	.	TRBJ2-7	many	CASSLGAASPGEQYF	TGCGCCAGCAGCCTAGGGGCCGCCTCCCCGGGCGAGCAGTACTTC
TRBV7-6	TRBD2	TRBJ2-3	.	CASSLEAGVGTDTQYF	TGTGCCAGCAGCTTAGAGGCGGGAGTGGGTACAGATACGCAGTATTTT
TRBV6-1	.	TRBJ1-1	many	CATIWNTEAFF	TGTGCCACCATCTGGAACACTGAAGCTTTCTTT
TRBV6-1	.	TRBJ1-2	.	CASRQGRDYGYTF	TGTGCCAGCAGACAGGGACGCGACTATGGCTACACCTTC
TRBV2	TRBD2	TRBJ2-3	.	CASRSGTSGPHRDTQYF	TGTGCCAGCCGCTCCGGGACTAGCGGGCCCCACCGGGATACGCAGTATTTT
TRBV10-3	TRBD1	TRBJ2-2	many	CAISESTRDRGAGELFF	TGTGCCATCAGTGAGTCGACGAGGGACAGGGGGGCCGGGGAGCTGTTTTTT
TRBV5-1	.	TRBJ2-1	.	CASSLFDNEQFF	TGCGCCAGCAGCTTGTTTGACAATGAGCAGTTCTTC
TRBV3-1	TRBD1	TRBJ2-1	few	CASSRRQGGEYNEQFF	TGTGCCAGCAGCCGGAGACAGGGGGGGGAATACAATGAGCAGTTCTTC
TRBV3-1	.	TRBJ2-7	many	CASSPYSSYEQYF	TGTGCCAGCAGCCCTTATAGCTCCTACGAGCAGTACTTC
TRBV19	.	TRBJ1-1	few	CASGQRDPEAFF	TGTGCCAGTGGACAGCGAGATCCTGAAGCTTTCTTT
TRBV24-1	.	TRBJ2-3	few	CATSDFLLGSGPTGGTQYF	TGTGCCACCAGTGATTTTCTGCTGGGGAGCGGGCCCACCGGGGGTACGCAGTATTTT
TRBV12-3/TRBV12-4	TRBD1	TRBJ1-5	many	CASSLKAGGRPQHF	TGTGCCAGCAGTTTAAAGGCAGGGGGTCGACCCCAGCATTTT
TRBV3-1	TRBD1	TRBJ1-3	many	CASSLQTGAISGNTIYF	TGTGCCAGCAGCCTACAGACAGGGGCCATCTCTGGAAACACCATATATTTT
TRBV27	.	TRBJ2-1	few	CASSLFGYEQFF	TGTGCCAGCAGTTTATTCGGGTATGAGCAGTTCTTC
TRBV15	TRBD1	TRBJ1-2	many	CATSRGDPGGGYTF	TGTGCCACCAGCAGAGGGGACCCAGGGGGTGGCTACACCTTC
TRBV9	.	TRBJ2-1	few	CASSVEGGGYNEQFF	TGTGCCAGCAGCGTAGAAGGGGGAGGGTACAATGAGCAGTTCTTC
TRBV15	.	TRBJ2-3	.	CATSRDRREVLTDTQYF	TGTGCCACCAGCAGAGATCGAAGGGAAGTCCTCACAGATACGCAGTATTTT
TRBV29-1	.	TRBJ2-5	few	CSVAHNRGIQETQYF	TGCAGCGTTGCCCACAATAGGGGGATCCAAGAGACCCAGTACTTC
TRBV6-2/TRBV6-3	.	TRBJ2-1	many	CASSPRLVSYNEQFF	TGTGCCAGCTCCCCCCGACTAGTCTCCTACAATGAGCAGTTCTTC
TRBV15	TRBD1	TRBJ2-1	few	CATSIGDRKYNEQFF	TGTGCCACCAGCATAGGGGACAGAAAATACAATGAGCAGTTCTTC
TRBV6-2/TRBV6-3	.	TRBJ1-3	.	CASSYDRSGNTIYF	TGTGCCAGCAGTTACGACAGAAGTGGAAACACCATATATTTT
TRBV6-1	.	TRBJ2-2	.	CASSVPFTGELFF	TGTGCCAGCAGTGTCCCGTTCACCGGGGAGCTGTTTTTT
TRBV11-2	.	TRBJ2-3	few	CASSLTRTSTDTQYF	TGTGCCAGCAGCCTCACCCGGACTAGCACAGATACGCAGTATTTT
TRBV10-3	.	TRBJ2-2	.	CAIKASATGELFF	TGTGCCATCAAGGCTAGCGCCACCGGGGAGCTGTTTTTT
TRBV28	.	TRBJ2-7	.	CASSSPGPNEQYF	TGTGCCAGCAGTTCTCCGGGACCCAACGAGCAGTACTTC
TRBV15	.	TRBJ2-7	few	CATSRDPNYEQYF	TGTGCCACCAGCAGAGATCCGAACTACGAGCAGTACTTC
TRBV3-1	.	TRBJ2-3	many	CASSQDLPDTQYF	TGTGCCAGCAGCCAAGATTTGCCAGATACGCAGTATTTT
TRBV25-1	TRBD1	TRBJ2-5	few	CASSDPPGGRGETQYF	TGTGCCAGCAGTGATCCCCCAGGGGGCAGGGGAGAGACCCAGTACTTC
TRBV19	.	TRBJ2-1	few	CASSMVAKGNEQFF	TGTGCCAGTAGTATGGTGGCTAAGGGGAATGAGCAGTTCTTC
TRBV5-5	.	TRBJ1-1	few	CASSLGNLNTEAFF	TGTGCCAGCAGCTTGGGGAACTTGAACACTGAAGCTTTCTTT
TRBV3-1	TRBD1	TRBJ1-3	few	CASSRGPGNTIYF	TGTGCCAGCAGCAGGGGGCCCGGAAACACCATATATTTT
TRBV20-1	.	TRBJ2-3	.	CSAVASSTDTQYF	TGCAGTGCCGTAGCGTCTAGCACAGATACGCAGTATTTT
TRBV28	.	TRBJ2-2	.	CASSAARGRPRGSRELFF	TGTGCCAGCAGTGCGGCCAGGGGCCGCCCTCGGGGCTCCCGGGAGCTGTTTTTT
TRBV9	TRBD2	TRBJ2-7	.	CASSSRLGLAGDIDEQYF	TGTGCCAGCAGCTCTCGACTCGGACTAGCGGGAGATATCGACGAGCAGTACTTC
TRBV15	.	TRBJ1-5	.	CATSSLRQINSNQPQHF	TGTGCCACCAGCTCCCTTCGACAGATAAATAGCAATCAGCCCCAGCATTTT
TRBV20-1	.	TRBJ2-1	many	CSARVRAGLSHNEQFF	TGCAGTGCTAGGGTGAGGGCGGGCCTCTCCCACAATGAGCAGTTCTTC
TRBV12-3/TRBV12-4	.	TRBJ2-1	.	CAGSLDGRSYNEQFF	TGTGCCGGCAGTTTAGACGGGAGAAGTTACAATGAGCAGTTCTTC
TRBV20-1	TRBD2	TRBJ2-4	.	CSARGEGRGKNIQYF	TGCAGTGCTAGAGGAGAGGGGCGGGGGAAAAACATTCAGTACTTC
TRBV3-1	.	TRBJ2-2	.	CASSLETRDYTGELFF	TGTGCCAGCAGCCTGGAAACGAGGGATTACACCGGGGAGCTGTTTTTT
TRBV20-1	.	TRBJ2-2	.	CSARKGFPNTGELFF	TGCAGTGCTAGAAAAGGGTTCCCGAACACCGGGGAGCTGTTTTTT
TRBV12-5	.	TRBJ2-3	many	CASGTGQYTDTQYF	TGTGCTAGTGGCACCGGACAATACACAGATACGCAGTATTTT
TRBV5-1	.	TRBJ1-1	many	CASSLAGVGTTEAFF	TGCGCCAGCAGCTTGGCCGGGGTAGGGACCACTGAAGCTTTCTTT
TRBV28	.	TRBJ1-1	few	CASSSSTAEAFF	TGTGCCAGCAGCTCCTCCACAGCAGAAGCTTTCTTT
TRBV25-1	.	TRBJ2-2	.	CASSEWPEANTGELFF	TGTGCCAGCAGTGAATGGCCCGAAGCGAACACCGGGGAGCTGTTTTTT
TRBV13	TRBD2	TRBJ2-3	many	CASSLSLAGGYTDTQYF	TGTGCCAGCAGCTTAAGTCTAGCGGGAGGGTACACAGATACGCAGTATTTT
TRBV28	.	TRBJ2-2	.	CASSLLSGRIYTGELFF	TGTGCCAGCAGTTTATTGTCAGGACGGATTTATACCGGGGAGCTGTTTTTT
TRBV7-9	TRBD2	TRBJ2-7	.	CASSREAGPYEQYF	TGTGCCAGCAGCCGAGAAGCGGGGCCCTACGAGCAGTACTTC
TRBV12-3/TRBV12-4	.	TRBJ1-5	.	CASSFTESNQPQHF	TGTGCCAGCAGTTTTACAGAAAGCAATCAGCCCCAGCATTTT
TRBV2	.	TRBJ2-7	many	CASKVPAGDHEQYF	TGTGCCAGCAAGGTCCCAGCGGGTGACCACGAGCAGTACTTC
TRBV20-1	TRBD2	TRBJ2-7	.	CSARVGSGRTAGEQYF	TGCAGTGCTAGAGTCGGAAGCGGGAGGACAGCGGGTGAGCAGTACTTC
TRBV6-2/TRBV6-3	TRBD2	TRBJ2-1	.	CASSSLGLAGGENNEQFF	TGTGCCAGCAGTTCCCTGGGACTAGCGGGAGGGGAAAACAATGAGCAGTTCTTC